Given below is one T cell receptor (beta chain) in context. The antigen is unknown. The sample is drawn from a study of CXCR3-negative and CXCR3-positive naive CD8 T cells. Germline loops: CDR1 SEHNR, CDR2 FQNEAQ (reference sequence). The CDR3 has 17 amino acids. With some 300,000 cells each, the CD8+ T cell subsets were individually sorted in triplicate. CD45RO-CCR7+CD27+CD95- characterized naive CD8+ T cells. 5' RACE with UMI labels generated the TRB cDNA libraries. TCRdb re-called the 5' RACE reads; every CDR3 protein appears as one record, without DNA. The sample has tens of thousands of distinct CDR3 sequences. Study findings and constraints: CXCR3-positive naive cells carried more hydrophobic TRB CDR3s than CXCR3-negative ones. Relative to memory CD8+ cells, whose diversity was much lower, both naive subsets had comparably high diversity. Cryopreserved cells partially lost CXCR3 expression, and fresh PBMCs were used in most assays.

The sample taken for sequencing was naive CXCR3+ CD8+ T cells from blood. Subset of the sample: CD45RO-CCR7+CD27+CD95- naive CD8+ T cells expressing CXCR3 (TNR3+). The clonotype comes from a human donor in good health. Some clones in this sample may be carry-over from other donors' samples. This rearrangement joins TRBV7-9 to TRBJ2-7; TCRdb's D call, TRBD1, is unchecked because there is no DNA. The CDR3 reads CASSSRDSIATSYEQYF.